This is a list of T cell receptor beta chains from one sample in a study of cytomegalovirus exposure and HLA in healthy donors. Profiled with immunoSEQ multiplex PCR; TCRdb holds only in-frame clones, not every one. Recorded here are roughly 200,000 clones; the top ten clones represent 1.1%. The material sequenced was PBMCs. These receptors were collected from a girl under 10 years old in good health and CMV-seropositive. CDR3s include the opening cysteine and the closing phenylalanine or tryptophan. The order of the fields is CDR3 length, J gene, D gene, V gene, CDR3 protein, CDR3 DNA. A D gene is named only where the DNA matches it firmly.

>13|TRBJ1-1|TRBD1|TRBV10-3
CATAQGSGTEAFF
TGTGCCACAGCACAGGGGTCGGGGACTGAAGCTTTCTTT
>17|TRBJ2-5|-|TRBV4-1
CASSQEILAQREETQYF
TGCGCCAGCAGCCAAGAAATCCTAGCGCAGAGAGAAGAGACCCAGTACTTC
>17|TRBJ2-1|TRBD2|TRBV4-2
CASSPAGRSGRNPEQFF
TGTGCCAGCAGCCCCGCAGGACGTAGCGGGAGAAATCCTGAGCAGTTCTTC
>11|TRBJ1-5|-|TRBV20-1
CSARAGQPQHF
TGCAGTGCTAGGGCGGGTCAGCCCCAGCATTTT
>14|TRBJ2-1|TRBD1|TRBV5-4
CASRSDRAYNEQFF
TGTGCCAGCAGATCTGACAGGGCCTACAATGAGCAGTTCTTC
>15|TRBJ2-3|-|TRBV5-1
CASVSGTTSTDTQYF
TGCGCCAGCGTCTCGGGTACGACTAGCACAGATACGCAGTATTTT
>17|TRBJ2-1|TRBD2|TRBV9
CASSLPIAGLPYNEQFF
TGTGCCAGCAGTCTCCCAATAGCGGGCCTACCCTACAATGAGCAGTTCTTC
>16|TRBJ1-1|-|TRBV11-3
CASSLRQGPGPSEAFF
TGTGCCAGCAGCTTAAGGCAGGGGCCGGGCCCCAGTGAAGCTTTCTTT
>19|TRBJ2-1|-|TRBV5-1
CASSPQPPLTLASGNEQFF
TGCGCCAGCAGCCCTCAACCACCTCTTACACTAGCTTCGGGGAATGAGCAGTTCTTC
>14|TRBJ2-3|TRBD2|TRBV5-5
CASSLTSGTDTQYF
TGTGCCAGCAGCTTAACTAGCGGCACAGATACGCAGTATTTT
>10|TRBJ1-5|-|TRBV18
CASSPRTSHF
TGTGCCAGCTCACCAAGGACTTCGCATTTT
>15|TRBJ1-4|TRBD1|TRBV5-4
CASSLGGTAAEKLFF
TGTGCCAGCAGCTTGGGAGGGACAGCGGCTGAAAAACTGTTTTTT
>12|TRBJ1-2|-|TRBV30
CAWRGGARGYTF
TGTGCCTGGAGAGGGGGGGCGCGTGGCTACACCTTC
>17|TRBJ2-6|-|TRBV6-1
CASSEKRWDSGANVLTF
TGTGCCAGCAGTGAAAAGCGTTGGGACTCAGGGGCCAACGTCCTGACTTTC
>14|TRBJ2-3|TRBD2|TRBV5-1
CASRRLAGKDTQYF
TGCGCCAGCAGGCGACTAGCGGGAAAGGATACGCAGTATTTT